This TCR beta chain was recovered during a study of blood T cell repertoires in COVID-19. As for the study in general: The United States, Italy and Spain were the sources of the acute and convalescent COVID-19 samples.

Assay used: immunoSEQ multiplex PCR; TCRdb lists only in-frame clones, some missing. Of 150,000 to 200,000 clones listed, about 78% are singletons. In this sample, this clone turned up once. Per germline, CDR1 SGHTA and CDR2 FQGTGA. The CDR3 loop spans 17 amino acids. The V segment lost 1 base and the J segment 3 bases; nucleotides outside the gene matches: 9. Sequenced input: peripheral blood. This sequence originates from a woman between 50 and 59 years old with active or convalescent COVID-19. The chain links TRBV7-3 to TRBJ1-1; 9 bases fit TRBD1. The CDR3 coding sequence is TGTGCCAGCAGCTTAATTGGGACAGGGAATATAGACACTGAAGCTTTCTTT. Protein sequence: CASSLIGTGNIDTEAFF. The full variable domain, completed using reference TRBV7-3 and TRBJ1-1, is GAGVSQTPSNKVTEKGKYVELRCDPISGHTALYWYRQSLGQGPEFLIYFQGTGAADDSGLPNDRFFAVRPEGSVSTLKIQRTERGDSAVYLCASSLIGTGNIDTEAFFGQGTRLTVV.